The clone carrying this T cell receptor (beta chain) was found a few times. Methods used by the authors: Estimates of nucleated cell counts were drawn from the amplification of reference gene primers. Sequencing used immunoSEQ multiplex PCR; TCRdb keeps in-frame clones, though not all of them. From that table come the V and J calls and clone size; the DNA was used to work out D and trimming. The sample consists of tens of thousands of clones, around 84% of them appearing once. In germline, CDR1 is SGHRS, CDR2 YFSETQ. The CDR3 is 16 amino acids. V gave up 4 bases and J gave up 2 bases; unmatched junction bases: 8. This sample was taken from a study of blood T cell repertoires in COVID-19. Study-wide background: The United States, Italy and Spain provided the acute and convalescent COVID-19 samples. T cells, B-cell-depleted T cells, or PBMCs supplied cDNA or gDNA.

This chain links TRBV5-1 with TRBJ2-2; 7 bases fit TRBD2. The sequencing sample was made of peripheral blood. The receptor was derived from a woman older than 75 in a cohort sampled during active or convalescent COVID-19. In nucleotides, the CDR3 is TGCGCCAGCAGCACCCAGACTAGCACAAACACCGGGGAGCTGTTTTTT. This sequence encodes CASSTQTSTNTGELFF.